This T cell receptor (beta chain) emerged from a study of T cells after yellow fever vaccination. Broader study findings: Contamination of FACS-sorted repertoires by abundant clonotypes from the bulk population could occur. Weaker in magnitude, the secondary response showed a faster peak on day 5 versus 15. Among primary-vaccination clones, most reappeared after the booster, at approximately 96% for CD4 and 85% to 90% for CD8.

CDR1 ENHRY and CDR2 SYGVKD come from the germline V gene. V dropped 3 bases and J dropped 4; count of bases not matched to a gene: 8. This CDR3 region has 15 residues. This clonotype showed up many times. Its specificity is not known. Making TCR cDNA involved 5'RACE template switching, which added UMIs and a universal primer site. TCRdb recomputed calls from the 5' RACE reads with MiXCR, one row per CDR3 protein. The sample has a few hundred thousand distinct CDR3 sequences, about 5.2% seen once. The sequence derives from a man in his late teens or twenties who received the YFV17D yellow fever vaccine. V and J are TRBV10-3 and TRBJ1-2; 7 bases match TRBD1. Source: CD4+ T cells sorted from PBMCs, taken on the day of the yellow fever booster vaccination. Here the CDR3 reads CAISDVGTDVYGYTF. The CDR3 nucleotides read TGTGCCATCAGTGATGTTGGGACAGATGTCTATGGCTACACCTTC.